This T cell receptor (beta chain) was recovered during a study of Ad26.COV2.S vaccination and SARS-CoV-2 variants. Overall study context: Each vaccinee took Ad26.COV2.S intramuscularly, once or twice 56 days apart. Study-wide results and caveats: Spike-specific responses of CD8+ and CD4+ T cells were reported to display substantial breadth after vaccination.

Trimming removed 1 base from V and 0 bases from J, with 12 bases in between. The CDR3 is 16 residues long. Germline V gene sequence: CDR1 MNHNS, CDR2 SASEGT. The repertoire was sequenced with immunoSEQ multiplex PCR; TCRdb's copy has only in-frame clones and lacks some. The sample holds around 310,000 clones; under 90% are singletons and the top ten take approximately 5.8%. A remark on this clone: Antigen unknown.

Treatment noted: 15 to 20 received Ad26.COV2.S at low or high dose, single or two shots; about five received placebo; per-sample allocation not given. On day 63 after the first injection, vaccine and placebo recipients gave samples. The V call is TRBV6-1, the J call TRBJ1-2; perhaps TRBD1 as D (5 bases). Sequenced material: peripheral blood, taken in a trial of Ad26.COV2.S vaccine versus placebo. The source is a person between 18 and 60 years old who received the Ad26.COV2.S COVID-19 vaccine or a placebo. The CDR3 bases are TGTGCCAGCAGTGAAGGGAGACAGAGAGCTAACTATGGCTACACCTTC. Protein product: CASSEGRQRANYGYTF.